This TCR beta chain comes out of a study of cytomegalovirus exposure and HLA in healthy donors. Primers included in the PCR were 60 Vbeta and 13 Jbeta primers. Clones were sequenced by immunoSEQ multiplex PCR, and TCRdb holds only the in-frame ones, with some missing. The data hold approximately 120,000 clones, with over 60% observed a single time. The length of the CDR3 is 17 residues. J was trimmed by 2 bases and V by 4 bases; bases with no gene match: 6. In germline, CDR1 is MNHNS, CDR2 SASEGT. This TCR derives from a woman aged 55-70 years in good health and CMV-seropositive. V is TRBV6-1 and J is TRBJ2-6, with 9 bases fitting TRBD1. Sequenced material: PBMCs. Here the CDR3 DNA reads TGTGCCAGCAGTGTAAACAGGGGGCGGACTGGGGCCAACGTCCTGACTTTC. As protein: CASSVNRGRTGANVLTF.